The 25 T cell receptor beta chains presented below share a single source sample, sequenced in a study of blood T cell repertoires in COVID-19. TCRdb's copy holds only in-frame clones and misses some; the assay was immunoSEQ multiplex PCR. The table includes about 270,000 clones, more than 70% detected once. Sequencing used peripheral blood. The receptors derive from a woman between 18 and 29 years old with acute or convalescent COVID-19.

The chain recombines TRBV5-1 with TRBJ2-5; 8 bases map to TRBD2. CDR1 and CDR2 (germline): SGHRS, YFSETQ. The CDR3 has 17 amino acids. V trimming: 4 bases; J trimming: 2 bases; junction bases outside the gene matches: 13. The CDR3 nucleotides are TGCGCCAGCAGCCTAGCTAAGGGACTAGGGACTCAAGAGACCCAGTACTTC. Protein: CASSLAKGLGTQETQYF.

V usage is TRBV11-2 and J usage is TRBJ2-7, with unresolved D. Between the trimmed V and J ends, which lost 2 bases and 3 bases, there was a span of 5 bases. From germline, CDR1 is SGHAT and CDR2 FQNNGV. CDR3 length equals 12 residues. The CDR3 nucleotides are TGTGCCAGCAGCTTATCGGGCTACGAGCAGTACTTC. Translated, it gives CASSLSGYEQYF. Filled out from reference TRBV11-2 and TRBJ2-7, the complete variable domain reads EAGVAQSPRYKIIEKRQSVAFWCNPISGHATLYWYQQILGQGPKLLIQFQNNGVVDDSQLPKDRFSAERLKGVDSTLKIQPAKLEDSAVYLCASSLSGYEQYFGPGTRLTVT.

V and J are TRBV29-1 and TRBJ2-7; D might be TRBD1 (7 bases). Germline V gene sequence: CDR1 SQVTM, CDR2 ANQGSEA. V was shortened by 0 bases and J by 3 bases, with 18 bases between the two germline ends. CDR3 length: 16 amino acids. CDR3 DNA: TGCAGCGTTGAAGATCACGGCAGGGGGGAATTCTACGAGCAGTACTTC. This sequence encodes CSVEDHGRGEFYEQYF.

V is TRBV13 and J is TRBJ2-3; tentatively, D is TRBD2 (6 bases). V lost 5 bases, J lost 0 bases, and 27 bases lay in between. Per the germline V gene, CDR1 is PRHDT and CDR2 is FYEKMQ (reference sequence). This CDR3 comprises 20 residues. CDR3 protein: CASSLFLRVAEKTSTDTQYF. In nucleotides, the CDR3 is TGTGCCAGCAGCCTATTCTTGCGGGTAGCGGAGAAAACTAGCACAGATACGCAGTATTTT. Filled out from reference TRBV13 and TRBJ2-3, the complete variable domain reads AAGVIQSPRHLIKEKRETATLKCYPIPRHDTVYWYQQGPGQDPQFLISFYEKMQSDKGSIPDRFSAQQFSDYHSELNMSSLELGDSALYFCASSLFLRVAEKTSTDTQYFGPGTRLTVL.

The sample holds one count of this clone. In nucleotides, the CDR3 is TGTGCCACCGGGAGCTGGGGGGCCAACGTCCTGACTTTC. Its translation: CATGSWGANVLTF. The chain couples TRBV7-9 to TRBJ2-6, with D tentatively TRBD2 (6 bases). The germline CDR1 and CDR2 sequences are SEHNR and FQNEAQ (reference sequence). This CDR3 has 13 amino acids. Trimming removed 10 bases from V and 4 bases from J, with 11 bases in between.

The CDR3: CASSPSQGGAGANVLTF. Written as DNA, the CDR3 is TGTGCCAGCTCACCTTCACAGGGAGGGGCCGGGGCCAACGTCCTGACTTTC. The chain uses TRBV18 and TRBJ2-6, with D possibly being TRBD2 (7 bases). This CDR3 comprises 17 residues. Per the germline V gene, CDR1 is KGHSH and CDR2 is LQKENI. V was cut by 3 bases and J by 4 bases, with 16 bases left in between.

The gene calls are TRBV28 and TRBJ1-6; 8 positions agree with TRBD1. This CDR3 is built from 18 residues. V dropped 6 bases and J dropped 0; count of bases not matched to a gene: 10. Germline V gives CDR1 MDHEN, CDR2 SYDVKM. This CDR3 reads CASSQRQGQSSYNSPLHF. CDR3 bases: TGTGCCAGCAGCCAACGACAGGGGCAGAGCTCCTATAATTCACCCCTCCACTTT.

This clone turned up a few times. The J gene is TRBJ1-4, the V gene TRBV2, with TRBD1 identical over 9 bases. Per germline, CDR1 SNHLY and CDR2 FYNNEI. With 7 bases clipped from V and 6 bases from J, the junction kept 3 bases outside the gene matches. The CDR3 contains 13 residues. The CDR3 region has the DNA TGTGCCAGCACCTGGACAGGGGATGAAAAACTGTTTTTT. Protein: CASTWTGDEKLFF.

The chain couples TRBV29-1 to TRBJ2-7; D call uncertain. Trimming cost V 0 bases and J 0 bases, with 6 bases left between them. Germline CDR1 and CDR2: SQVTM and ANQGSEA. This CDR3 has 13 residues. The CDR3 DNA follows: TGCAGCGTTGAAGAGGGCAGCTCCTACGAGCAGTACTTC. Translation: CSVEEGSSYEQYF.

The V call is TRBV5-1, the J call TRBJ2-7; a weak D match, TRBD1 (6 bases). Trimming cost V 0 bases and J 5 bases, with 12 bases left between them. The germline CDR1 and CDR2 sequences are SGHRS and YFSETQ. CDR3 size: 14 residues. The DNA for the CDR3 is TGCGCCAGCAGCTTGGACGGGACACATGACGAGCAGTACTTC. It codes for CASSLDGTHDEQYF.

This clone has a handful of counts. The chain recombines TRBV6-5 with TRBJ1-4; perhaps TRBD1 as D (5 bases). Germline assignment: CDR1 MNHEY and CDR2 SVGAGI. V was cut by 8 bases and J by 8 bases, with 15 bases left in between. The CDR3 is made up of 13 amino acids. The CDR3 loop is CASSRQRGEKLFF. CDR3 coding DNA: TGTGCCAGCTCCAGACAGCGGGGGGAAAAACTGTTTTTT.

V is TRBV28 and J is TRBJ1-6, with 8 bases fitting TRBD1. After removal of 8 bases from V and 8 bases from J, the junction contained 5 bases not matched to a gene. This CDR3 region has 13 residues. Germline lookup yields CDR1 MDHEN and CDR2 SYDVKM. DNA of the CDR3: TGTGCCAGCCACAGGGGACAGGATTCACCCCTCCACTTT. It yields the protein CASHRGQDSPLHF.

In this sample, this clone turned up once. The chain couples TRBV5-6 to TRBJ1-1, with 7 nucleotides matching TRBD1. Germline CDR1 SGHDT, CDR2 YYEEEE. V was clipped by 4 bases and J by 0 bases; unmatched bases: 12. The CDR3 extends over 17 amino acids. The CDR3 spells CASSQHRQGNMNTEAFF. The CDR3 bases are TGTGCCAGCAGCCAACATCGACAGGGTAATATGAACACTGAAGCTTTCTTT.

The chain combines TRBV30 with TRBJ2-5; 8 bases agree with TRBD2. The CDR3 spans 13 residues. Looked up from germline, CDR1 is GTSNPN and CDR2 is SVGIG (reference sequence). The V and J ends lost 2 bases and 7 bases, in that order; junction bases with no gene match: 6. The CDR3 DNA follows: TGTGCCTGGAGTACGCGGGGGGCGGCGACCCAGTACTTC. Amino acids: CAWSTRGAATQYF. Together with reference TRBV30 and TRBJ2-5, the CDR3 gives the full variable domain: SQTIHQWPATLVQPVGSPLSLECTVEGTSNPNLYWYRQAAGRGLQLLFYSVGIGQISSEVPQNLSASRPQDRQFILSSKKLLLSDSGFYLCAWSTRGAATQYFGPGTRLLVL.

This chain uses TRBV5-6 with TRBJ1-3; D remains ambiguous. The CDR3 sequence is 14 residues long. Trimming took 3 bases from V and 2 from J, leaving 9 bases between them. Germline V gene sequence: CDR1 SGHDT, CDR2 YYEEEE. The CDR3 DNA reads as TGTGCCAGCAGCTCCAACATGGCTGGAAACACCATATATTTT. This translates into CASSSNMAGNTIYF.

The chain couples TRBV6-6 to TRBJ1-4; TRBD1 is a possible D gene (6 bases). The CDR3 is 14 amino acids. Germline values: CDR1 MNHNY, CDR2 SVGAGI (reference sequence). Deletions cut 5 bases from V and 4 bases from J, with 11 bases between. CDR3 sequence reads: CASSDRTHNEKLFF. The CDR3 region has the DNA TGTGCCAGCAGTGACAGGACGCATAATGAAAAACTGTTTTTT.

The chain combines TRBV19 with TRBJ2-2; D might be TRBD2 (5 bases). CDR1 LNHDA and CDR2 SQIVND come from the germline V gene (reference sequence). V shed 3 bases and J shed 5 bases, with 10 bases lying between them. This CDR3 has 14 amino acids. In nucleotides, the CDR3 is TGTGCCAGTAGTATTCATGGCGGGACCGGGGAGCTGTTTTTT. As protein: CASSIHGGTGELFF.

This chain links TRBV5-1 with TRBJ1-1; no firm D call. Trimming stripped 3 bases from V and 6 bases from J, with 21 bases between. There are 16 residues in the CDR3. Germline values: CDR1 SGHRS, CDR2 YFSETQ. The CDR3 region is CASSSRPREVSSEAFF. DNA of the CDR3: TGCGCCAGCAGCTCAAGACCCCGAGAGGTTTCCTCTGAAGCTTTCTTT.

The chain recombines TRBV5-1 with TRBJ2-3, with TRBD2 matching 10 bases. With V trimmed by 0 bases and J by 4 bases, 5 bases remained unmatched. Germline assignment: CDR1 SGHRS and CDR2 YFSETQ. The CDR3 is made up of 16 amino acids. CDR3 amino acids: CASSLALAGEADTQYF. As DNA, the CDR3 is TGCGCCAGCAGCTTGGCTCTAGCGGGAGAGGCAGATACGCAGTATTTT. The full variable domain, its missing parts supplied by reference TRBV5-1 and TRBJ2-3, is KAGVTQTPRYLIKTRGQQVTLSCSPISGHRSVSWYQQTPGQGLQFLFEYFSETQRNKGNFPGRFSGRQFSNSRSEMNVSTLELGDSALYLCASSLALAGEADTQYFGPGTRLTVL.

CDR3 protein: CARSSPSGRGFSGELFF. The CDR3, as DNA: TGTGCCAGAAGCTCCCCAAGCGGGAGAGGCTTTTCCGGGGAGCTGTTTTTT. The V call is TRBV5-3, the J call TRBJ2-2; the match to TRBD2 covers 8 bases. TRBV5-3 is given ORF status, its function remaining uncertain. CDR3 length: 17 residues. V dropped 3 bases and J dropped 6; count of bases not matched to a gene: 13.

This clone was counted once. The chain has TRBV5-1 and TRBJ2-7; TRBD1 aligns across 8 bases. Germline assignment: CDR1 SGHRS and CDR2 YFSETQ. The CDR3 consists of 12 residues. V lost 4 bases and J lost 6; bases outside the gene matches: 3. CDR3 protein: CASSPRGREQYF. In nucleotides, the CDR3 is TGCGCCAGCAGCCCCAGGGGGCGCGAGCAGTACTTC.

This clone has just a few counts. The CDR3 reads CASRPGTNRYEQYF. Here the CDR3 DNA reads TGTGCCAGCAGACCCGGGACTAACCGCTACGAGCAGTACTTC. The chain couples TRBV3-1 (or the pseudogene TRBV3-2) to TRBJ2-7; 7 positions match TRBD2. In germline, CDR1 is LGHDT, CDR2 YNNKEL (reference sequence). V trimming: 6 bases; J trimming: 3 bases; junction bases outside the gene matches: 8. The CDR3 runs 14 residues.

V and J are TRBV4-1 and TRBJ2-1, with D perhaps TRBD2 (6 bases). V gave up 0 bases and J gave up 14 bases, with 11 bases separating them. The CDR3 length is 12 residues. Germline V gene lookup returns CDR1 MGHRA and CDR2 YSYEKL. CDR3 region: CASSQDWGRKFF. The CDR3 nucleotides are TGCGCCAGCAGCCAAGATTGGGGGAGGAAGTTCTTC.

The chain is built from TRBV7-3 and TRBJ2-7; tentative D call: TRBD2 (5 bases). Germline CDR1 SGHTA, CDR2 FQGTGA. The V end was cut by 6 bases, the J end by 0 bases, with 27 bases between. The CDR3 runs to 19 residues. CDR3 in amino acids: CASRLMRAREGNHSYEQYF. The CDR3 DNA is TGTGCCAGCAGACTTATGCGGGCCCGCGAAGGTAACCACTCCTACGAGCAGTACTTC.

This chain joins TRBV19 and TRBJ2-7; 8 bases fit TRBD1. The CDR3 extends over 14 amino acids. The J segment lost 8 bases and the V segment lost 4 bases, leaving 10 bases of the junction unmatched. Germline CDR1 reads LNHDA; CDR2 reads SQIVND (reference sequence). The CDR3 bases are TGTGCCAGTAGTACCCCCGACAGGGGTTTTAAGCAGTACTTC. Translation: CASSTPDRGFKQYF.